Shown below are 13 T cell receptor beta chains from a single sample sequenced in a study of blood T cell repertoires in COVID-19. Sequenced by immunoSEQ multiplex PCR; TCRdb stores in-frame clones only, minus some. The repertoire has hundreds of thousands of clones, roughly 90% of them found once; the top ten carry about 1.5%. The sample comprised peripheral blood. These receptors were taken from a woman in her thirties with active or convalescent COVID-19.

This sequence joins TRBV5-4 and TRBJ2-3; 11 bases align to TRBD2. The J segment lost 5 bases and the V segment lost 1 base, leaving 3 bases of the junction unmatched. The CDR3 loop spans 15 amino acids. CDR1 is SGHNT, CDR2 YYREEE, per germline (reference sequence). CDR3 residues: CASSLRSGGVDTQYF. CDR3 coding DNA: TGTGCCAGCAGCTTGCGTAGCGGGGGGGTAGATACGCAGTATTTT.

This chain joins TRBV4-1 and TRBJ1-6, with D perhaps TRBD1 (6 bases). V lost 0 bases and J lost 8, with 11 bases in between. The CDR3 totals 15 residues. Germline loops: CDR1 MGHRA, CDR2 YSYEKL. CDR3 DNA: TGCGCCAGCAGCCAAGAGAGGGGGTTGGATTCACCCCTCCACTTT. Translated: CASSQERGLDSPLHF.

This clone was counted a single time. DNA for the CDR3: TGTGCCAGCAGCAGTGGGCCGACTGGAAACACCATATATTTT. It is translated as CASSSGPTGNTIYF. The rearrangement links TRBV11-2 to TRBJ1-3, with unresolved D. Germline-derived CDR1 and CDR2 are SGHAT and FQNNGV. The V and J ends lost 5 bases and 2 bases respectively, with 10 bases between them. The CDR3 is 14 residues long.

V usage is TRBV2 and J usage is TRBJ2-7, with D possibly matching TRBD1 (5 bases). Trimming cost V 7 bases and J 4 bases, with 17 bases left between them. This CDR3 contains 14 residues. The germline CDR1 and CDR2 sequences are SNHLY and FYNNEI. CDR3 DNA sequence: TGTGCCAGCACTGCCCAGGGAACTCAATACGAGCAGTACTTC. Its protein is CASTAQGTQYEQYF.

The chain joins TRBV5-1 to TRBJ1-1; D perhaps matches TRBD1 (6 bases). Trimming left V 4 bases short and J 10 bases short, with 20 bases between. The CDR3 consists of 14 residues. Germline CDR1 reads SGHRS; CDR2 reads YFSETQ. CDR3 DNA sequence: TGCGCCAGCAGCGGGACAAACTTACAGGATGGAGCTTTCTTT. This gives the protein CASSGTNLQDGAFF.

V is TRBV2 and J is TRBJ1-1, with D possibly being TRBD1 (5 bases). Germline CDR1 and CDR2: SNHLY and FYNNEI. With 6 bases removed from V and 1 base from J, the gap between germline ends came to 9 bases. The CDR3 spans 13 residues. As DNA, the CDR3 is TGTGCCAGCAGCAGGGCCGAGAACACTGAAGCTTTCTTT. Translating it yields CASSRAENTEAFF.

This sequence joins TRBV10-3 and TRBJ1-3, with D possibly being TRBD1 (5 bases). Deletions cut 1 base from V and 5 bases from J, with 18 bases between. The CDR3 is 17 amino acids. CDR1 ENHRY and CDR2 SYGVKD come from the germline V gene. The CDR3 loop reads CAISEFFGDSGRNTIYF. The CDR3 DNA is TGTGCCATCAGTGAGTTTTTCGGGGACTCTGGACGAAACACCATATATTTT.

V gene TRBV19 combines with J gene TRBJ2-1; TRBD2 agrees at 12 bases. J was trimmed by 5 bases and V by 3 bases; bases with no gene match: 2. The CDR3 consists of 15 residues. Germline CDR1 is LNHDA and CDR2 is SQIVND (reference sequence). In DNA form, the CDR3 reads TGTGCCAGTAGTATTCGGACTAGCGGGAACAATGAGCAGTTCTTC. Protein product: CASSIRTSGNNEQFF.

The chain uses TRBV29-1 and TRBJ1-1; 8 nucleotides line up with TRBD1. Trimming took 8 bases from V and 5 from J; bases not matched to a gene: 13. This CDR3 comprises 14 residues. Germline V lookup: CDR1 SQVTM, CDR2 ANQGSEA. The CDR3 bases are TGCAGCCACACAGGGGGAAGTTTGAGGACTGAAGCTTTCTTT. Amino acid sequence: CSHTGGSLRTEAFF.

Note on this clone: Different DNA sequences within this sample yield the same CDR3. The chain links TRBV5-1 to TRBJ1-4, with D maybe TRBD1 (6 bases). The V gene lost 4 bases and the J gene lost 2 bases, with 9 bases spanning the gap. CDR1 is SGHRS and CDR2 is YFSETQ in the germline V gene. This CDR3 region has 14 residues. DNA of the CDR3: TGCGCCAGCAGCCCAGGACAGACTAATGAAAAACTGTTTTTT. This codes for CASSPGQTNEKLFF.

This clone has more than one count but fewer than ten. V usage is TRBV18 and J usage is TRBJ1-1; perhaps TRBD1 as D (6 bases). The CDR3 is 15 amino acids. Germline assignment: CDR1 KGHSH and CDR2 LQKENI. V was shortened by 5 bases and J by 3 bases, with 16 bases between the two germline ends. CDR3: CASSGMQGKDTEAFF. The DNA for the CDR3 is TGTGCCAGCTCAGGAATGCAGGGGAAGGACACTGAAGCTTTCTTT.

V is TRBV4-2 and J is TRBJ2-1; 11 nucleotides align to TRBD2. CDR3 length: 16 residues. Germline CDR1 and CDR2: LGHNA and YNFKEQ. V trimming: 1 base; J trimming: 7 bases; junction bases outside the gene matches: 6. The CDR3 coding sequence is TGTGCCAGCAGCCAAGCTATAGCGGGAGGGGTGAATGAGCAGTTCTTC. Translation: CASSQAIAGGVNEQFF.

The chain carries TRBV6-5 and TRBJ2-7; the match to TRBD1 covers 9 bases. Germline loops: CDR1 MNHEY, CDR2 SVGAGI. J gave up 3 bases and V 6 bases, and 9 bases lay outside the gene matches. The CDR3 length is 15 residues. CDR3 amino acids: CASSDRTGEFYEQYF. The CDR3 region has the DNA TGTGCCAGCAGCGATAGGACAGGGGAGTTCTACGAGCAGTACTTC.